This TCR beta chain was observed in a study of T cell changes during pregnancy in multiple sclerosis. Germline V gene data show CDR1 as SGHTA and CDR2 as FQGNSA. The V end lost 2 bases, the J end lost 5 bases, and 12 bases lay between the germline ends. The CDR3 extends over 14 amino acids. Profiling relied on immunoSEQ multiplex PCR, and the TCRdb table lists in-frame clones only, not all of them. This table has 48,000 or so clones, 88% appearing once. The receptor's source is a female donor with multiple sclerosis, enrolled in a pregnancy study. The source was CD4+ T cells from peripheral blood mononuclear cells, collected in the second trimester of pregnancy. V gene TRBV7-2 combines with J gene TRBJ1-2; no clear D. The chain's CDR3 is CASSLFIDLYGYTF. DNA of the CDR3: TGTGCCAGCAGCTTATTTATAGATTTATATGGCTACACCTTC.